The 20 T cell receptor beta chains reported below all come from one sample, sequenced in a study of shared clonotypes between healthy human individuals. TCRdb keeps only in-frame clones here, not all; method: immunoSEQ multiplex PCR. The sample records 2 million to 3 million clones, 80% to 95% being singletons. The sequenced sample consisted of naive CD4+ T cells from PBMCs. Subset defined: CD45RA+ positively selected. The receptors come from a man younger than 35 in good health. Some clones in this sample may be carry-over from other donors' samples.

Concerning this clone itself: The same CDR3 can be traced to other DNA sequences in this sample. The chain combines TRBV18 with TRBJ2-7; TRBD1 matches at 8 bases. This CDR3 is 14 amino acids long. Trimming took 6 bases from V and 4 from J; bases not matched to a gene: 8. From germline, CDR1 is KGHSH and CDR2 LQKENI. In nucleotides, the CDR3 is TGTGCCAGCTCCCCCGGACAGGGAGCTTACGAGCAGTACTTC. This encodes CASSPGQGAYEQYF.

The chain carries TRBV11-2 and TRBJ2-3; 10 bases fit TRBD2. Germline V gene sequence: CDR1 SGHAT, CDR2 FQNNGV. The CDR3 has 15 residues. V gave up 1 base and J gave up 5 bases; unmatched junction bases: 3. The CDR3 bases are TGTGCCAGCAGCTTAGGTAGGACTAGCGGAGATACGCAGTATTTT. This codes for CASSLGRTSGDTQYF.

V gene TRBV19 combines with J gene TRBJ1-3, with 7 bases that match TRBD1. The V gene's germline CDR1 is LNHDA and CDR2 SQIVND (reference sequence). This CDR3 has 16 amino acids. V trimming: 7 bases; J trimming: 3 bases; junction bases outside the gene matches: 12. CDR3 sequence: CASTNLNRDSGNTIYF. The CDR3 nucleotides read TGTGCCAGTACTAATCTCAACCGGGACAGTGGAAACACCATATATTTT.

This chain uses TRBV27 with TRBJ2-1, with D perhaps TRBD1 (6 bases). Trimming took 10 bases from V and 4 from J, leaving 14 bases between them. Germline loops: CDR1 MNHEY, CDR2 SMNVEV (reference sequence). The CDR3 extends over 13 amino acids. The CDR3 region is CATRGRGYNEQFF. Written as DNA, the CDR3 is TGTGCCACAAGAGGCAGGGGATACAATGAGCAGTTCTTC.

CDR3 sequence reads: CASSPRTTNEKLFF. Here the CDR3 DNA reads TGTGCCAGCAGTCCCAGGACAACTAATGAAAAACTGTTTTTT. V is TRBV6-5 and J is TRBJ1-4; D unresolved. Germline V gives CDR1 MNHEY, CDR2 SVGAGI. This CDR3 region has 14 residues. V was clipped by 5 bases and J by 0 bases, with 7 bases between them.

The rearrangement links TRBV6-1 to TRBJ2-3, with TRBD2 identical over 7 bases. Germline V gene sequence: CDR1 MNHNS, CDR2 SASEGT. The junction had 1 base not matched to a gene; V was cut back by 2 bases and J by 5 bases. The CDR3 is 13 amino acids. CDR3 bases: TGTGCCAGCAGTGAAACTAGCGAAGATACGCAGTATTTT. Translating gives CASSETSEDTQYF.

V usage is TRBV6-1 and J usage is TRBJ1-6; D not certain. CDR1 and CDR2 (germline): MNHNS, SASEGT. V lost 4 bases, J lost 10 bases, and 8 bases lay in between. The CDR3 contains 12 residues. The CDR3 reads CASSVIQSPLHF. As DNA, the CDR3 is TGTGCCAGCAGTGTAATCCAGTCACCCCTCCACTTT.

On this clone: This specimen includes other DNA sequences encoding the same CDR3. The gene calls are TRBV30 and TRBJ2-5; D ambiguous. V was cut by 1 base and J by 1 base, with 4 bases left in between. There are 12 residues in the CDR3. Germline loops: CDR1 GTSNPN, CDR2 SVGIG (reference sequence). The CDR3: CAWSAGQETQYF. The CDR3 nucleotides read TGTGCCTGGAGTGCAGGCCAAGAGACCCAGTACTTC.

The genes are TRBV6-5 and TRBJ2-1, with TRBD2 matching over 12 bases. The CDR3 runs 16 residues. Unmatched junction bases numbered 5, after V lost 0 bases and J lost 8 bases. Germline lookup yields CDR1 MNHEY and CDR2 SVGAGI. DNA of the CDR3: TGTGCCAGCAGTTACTCACGGGCTAGCGGGAGGGATGAGCAGTTCTTC. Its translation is CASSYSRASGRDEQFF.

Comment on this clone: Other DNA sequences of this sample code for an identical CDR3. Written as DNA, the CDR3 is TGTGCCAGCTCACCTCTTGACAGGGGAGAGACCCAGTACTTC. Amino acids: CASSPLDRGETQYF. The V and J genes are TRBV18 and TRBJ2-5, with 8 positions matching TRBD1. CDR1 and CDR2 (germline): KGHSH, LQKENI. V shed 3 bases and J 4 bases; nucleotides not matched to a gene: 4. The CDR3 runs 14 residues.

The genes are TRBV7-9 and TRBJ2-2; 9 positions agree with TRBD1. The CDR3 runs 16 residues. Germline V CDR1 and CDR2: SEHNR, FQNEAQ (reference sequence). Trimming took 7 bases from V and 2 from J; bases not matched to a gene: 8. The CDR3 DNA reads TGTGCCAGCACCACCGGGACAGGGATCAACACCGGGGAGCTGTTTTTT. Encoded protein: CASTTGTGINTGELFF.

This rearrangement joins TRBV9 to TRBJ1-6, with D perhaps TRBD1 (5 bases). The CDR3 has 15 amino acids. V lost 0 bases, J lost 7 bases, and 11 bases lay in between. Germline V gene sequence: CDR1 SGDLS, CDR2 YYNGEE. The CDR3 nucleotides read TGTGCCAGCAGCGTAGGGTTCAGGGTAAATTCACCCCTCCACTTT. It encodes CASSVGFRVNSPLHF.

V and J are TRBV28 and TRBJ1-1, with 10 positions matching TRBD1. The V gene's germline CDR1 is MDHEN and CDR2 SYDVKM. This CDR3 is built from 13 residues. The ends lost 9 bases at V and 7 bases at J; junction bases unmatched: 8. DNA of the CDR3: TGTGCCAGTATGACAGGGGGCGAGCTTGAAGCTTTCTTT. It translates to CASMTGGELEAFF.

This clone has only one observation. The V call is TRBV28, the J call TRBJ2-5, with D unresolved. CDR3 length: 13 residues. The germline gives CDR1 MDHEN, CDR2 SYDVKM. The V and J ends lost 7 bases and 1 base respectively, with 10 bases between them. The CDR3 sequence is CASMKISQETQYF. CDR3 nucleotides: TGTGCCAGCATGAAGATATCCCAAGAGACCCAGTACTTC.

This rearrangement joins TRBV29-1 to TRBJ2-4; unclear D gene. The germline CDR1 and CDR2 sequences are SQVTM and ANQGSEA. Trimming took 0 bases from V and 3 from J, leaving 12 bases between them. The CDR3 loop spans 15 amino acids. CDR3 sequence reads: CSVEDRNRLKNIQYF. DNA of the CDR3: TGCAGCGTTGAAGATAGGAACCGGCTCAAAAACATTCAGTACTTC.

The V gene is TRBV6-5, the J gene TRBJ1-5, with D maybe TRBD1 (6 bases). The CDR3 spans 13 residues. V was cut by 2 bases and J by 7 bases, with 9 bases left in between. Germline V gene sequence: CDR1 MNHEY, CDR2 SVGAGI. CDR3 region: CASSYMRGQPQHF. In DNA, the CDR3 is TGTGCCAGCAGTTACATGAGGGGGCAGCCCCAGCATTTT.

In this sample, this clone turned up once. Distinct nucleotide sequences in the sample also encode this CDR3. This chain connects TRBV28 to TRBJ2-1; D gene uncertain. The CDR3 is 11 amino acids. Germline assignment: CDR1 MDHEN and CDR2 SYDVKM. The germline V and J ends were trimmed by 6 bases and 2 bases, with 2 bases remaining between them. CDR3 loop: CASSAYNEQFF. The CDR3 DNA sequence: TGTGCCAGCAGCGCCTACAATGAGCAGTTCTTC.

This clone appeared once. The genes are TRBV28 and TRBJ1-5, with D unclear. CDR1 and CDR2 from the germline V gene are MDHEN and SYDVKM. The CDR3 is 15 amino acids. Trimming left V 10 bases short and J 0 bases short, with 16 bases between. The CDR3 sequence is CATSTPPYSNQPQHF. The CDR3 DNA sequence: TGTGCCACCTCAACCCCACCTTATAGCAATCAGCCCCAGCATTTT. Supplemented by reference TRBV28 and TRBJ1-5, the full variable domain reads DVKVTQSSRYLVKRTGEKVFLECVQDMDHENMFWYRQDPGLGLRLIYFSYDVKMKEKGDIPEGYSVSREKKERFSLILESASTNQTSMYLCATSTPPYSNQPQHFGDGTRLSIL.

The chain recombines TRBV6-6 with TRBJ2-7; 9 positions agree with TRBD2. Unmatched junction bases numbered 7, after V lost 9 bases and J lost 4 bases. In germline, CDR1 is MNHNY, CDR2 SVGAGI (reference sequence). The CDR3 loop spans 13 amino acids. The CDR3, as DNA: TGTGCCAGTAGACTAGCGGCCTATTACGAGCAGTACTTC. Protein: CASRLAAYYEQYF.

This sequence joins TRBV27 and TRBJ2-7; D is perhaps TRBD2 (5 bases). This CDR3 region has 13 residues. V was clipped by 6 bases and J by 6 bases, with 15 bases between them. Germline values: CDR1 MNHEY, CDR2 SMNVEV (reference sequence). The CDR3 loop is CASRRNDEGEQYF. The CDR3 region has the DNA TGTGCCAGCAGAAGGAATGATGAGGGCGAGCAGTACTTC.